This T cell receptor beta chain was sequenced in a study of T cell repertoires in cytomegalovirus infection. Germline loops: CDR1 MDHEN, CDR2 SYDVKM. Germline trimming cut 3 bases from V and 5 bases from J; bases unmatched to any gene: 3. The CDR3 covers 13 residues. A single record per CDR3 protein comes from TCRdb applying MiXCR to the reads. The data show approximately 500,000 distinct CDR3 sequences, 15% to 20% seen once. The chain links TRBV28 to TRBJ2-7; 8 bases fit TRBD2. The material sequenced was CD8+ T cells from PBMCs. The sequence came from a human donor in good health (CMV status not recorded). Some clones in this sample may be carry-over from other donors' samples. The CDR3 region has the DNA TGTGCCAGCAGTTTCCGGGGGGGGAACGAGCAGTACTTC. Translating it yields CASSFRGGNEQYF.